The TCR beta chain described here comes from a study of T cell repertoires in cytomegalovirus infection. Study-wide background: Public signatures in TCR beta pointed to CMV infection and matching HLA type.

Many counts were recorded for this clonotype. The antigen remains unidentified. TCRdb used MiXCR to reprocess the reads, holding one entry per CDR3 protein. The sample lists 250,000 to 300,000 distinct CDR3 sequences, approximately 9.2% seen once, with about 15% in the top ten. Study outcomes and limitations: The cumulative frequency of public TCR beta families identified carriers of CMV plus the relevant HLA. Within the response measured ex vivo, HLA-C-restricted CMV-specific TCR beta clonotypes were dominant.

CDR1 and CDR2 from the germline V gene are LGHNA and YSLEER. V shed 6 bases, J shed 7 bases, and the junction held 10 bases outside the gene matches. This CDR3 spans 15 amino acids. The V call is TRBV4-3, the J call TRBJ2-1, with TRBD2 matching over 9 bases. The material sequenced was PBMCs. The clonotype was recovered from a human donor in good health (CMV status not recorded). Some clones in this sample may be carry-over from other donors' samples. This chain's CDR3 is CASSQGLANWNEQFF. The CDR3 region has the DNA TGCGCCAGCAGTCAGGGACTAGCAAACTGGAATGAGCAGTTCTTC.